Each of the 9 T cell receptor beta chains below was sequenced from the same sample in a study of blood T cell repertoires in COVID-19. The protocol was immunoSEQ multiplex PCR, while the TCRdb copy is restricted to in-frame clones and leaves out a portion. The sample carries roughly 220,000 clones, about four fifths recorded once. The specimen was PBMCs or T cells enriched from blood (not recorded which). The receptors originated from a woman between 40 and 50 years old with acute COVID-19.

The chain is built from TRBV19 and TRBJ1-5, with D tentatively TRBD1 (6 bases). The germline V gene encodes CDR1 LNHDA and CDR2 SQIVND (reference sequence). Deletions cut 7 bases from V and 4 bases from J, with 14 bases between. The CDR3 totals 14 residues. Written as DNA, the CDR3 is TGTGCCAGTATTTCAGACAGGTCTAATCAGCCCCAGCATTTT. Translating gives CASISDRSNQPQHF.

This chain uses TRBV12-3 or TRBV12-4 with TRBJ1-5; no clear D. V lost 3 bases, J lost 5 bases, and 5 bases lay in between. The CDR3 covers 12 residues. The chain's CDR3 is CASSLTYQPQHF. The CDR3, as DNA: TGTGCCAGCAGTTTGACATATCAGCCCCAGCATTTT.

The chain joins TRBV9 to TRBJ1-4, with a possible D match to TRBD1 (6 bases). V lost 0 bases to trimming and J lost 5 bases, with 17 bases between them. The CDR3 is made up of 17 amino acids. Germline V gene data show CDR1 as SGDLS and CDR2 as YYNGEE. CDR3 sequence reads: CASSVGRGLNRNEKLFF. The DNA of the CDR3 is TGTGCCAGCAGCGTAGGCAGGGGCCTTAACCGGAATGAAAAACTGTTTTTT.

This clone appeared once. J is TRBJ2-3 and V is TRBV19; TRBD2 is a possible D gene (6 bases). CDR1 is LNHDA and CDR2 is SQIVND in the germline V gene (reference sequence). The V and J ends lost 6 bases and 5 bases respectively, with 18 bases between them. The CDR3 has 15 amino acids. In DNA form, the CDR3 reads TGTGCCAGTAGCCGGGGGACTTTCCAAGGAGATACGCAGTATTTT. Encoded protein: CASSRGTFQGDTQYF.

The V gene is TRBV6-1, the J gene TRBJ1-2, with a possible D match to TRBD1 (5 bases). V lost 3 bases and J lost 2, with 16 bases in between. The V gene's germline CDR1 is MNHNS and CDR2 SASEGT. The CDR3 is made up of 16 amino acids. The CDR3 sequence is CASSEDGQRGNYGYTF. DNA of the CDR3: TGTGCCAGCAGTGAGGACGGACAAAGAGGAAACTATGGCTACACCTTC.

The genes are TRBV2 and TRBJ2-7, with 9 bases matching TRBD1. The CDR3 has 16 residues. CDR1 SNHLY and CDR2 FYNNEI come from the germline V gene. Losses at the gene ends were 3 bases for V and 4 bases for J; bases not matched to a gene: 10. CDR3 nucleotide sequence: TGTGCCAGCAGTGATTGGAACAGGGGGCTTTCGTACGAGCAGTACTTC. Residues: CASSDWNRGLSYEQYF.

The DNA for the CDR3 is TGTGCCAGCAGTGTAGGGGTCCGGAACACCGGGGAGCTGTTTTTT. Translating it yields CASSVGVRNTGELFF. The J gene is TRBJ2-2, the V gene TRBV2; tentative D call: TRBD1 (5 bases). The germline V gene has CDR1 SNHLY and CDR2 FYNNEI. The CDR3 is made up of 15 amino acids. Trimming stripped 4 bases from V and 1 base from J, with 10 bases between.

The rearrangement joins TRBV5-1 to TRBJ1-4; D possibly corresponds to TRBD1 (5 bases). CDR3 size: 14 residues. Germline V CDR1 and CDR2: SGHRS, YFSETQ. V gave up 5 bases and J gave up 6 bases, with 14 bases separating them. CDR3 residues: CASSHAGQDEKLFF. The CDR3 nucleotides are TGCGCCAGCAGTCATGCGGGGCAGGATGAAAAACTGTTTTTT.

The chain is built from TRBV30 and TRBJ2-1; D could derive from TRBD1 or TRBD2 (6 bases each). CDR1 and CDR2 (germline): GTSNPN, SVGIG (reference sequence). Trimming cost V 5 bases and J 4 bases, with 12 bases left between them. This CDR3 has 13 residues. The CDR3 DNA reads TGTGCCTGGGGGGGCGGGACTTACAATGAGCAGTTCTTC. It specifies CAWGGGTYNEQFF. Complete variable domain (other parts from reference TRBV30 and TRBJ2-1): SQTIHQWPATLVQPVGSPLSLECTVEGTSNPNLYWYRQAAGRGLQLLFYSVGIGQISSEVPQNLSASRPQDRQFILSSKKLLLSDSGFYLCAWGGGTYNEQFFGPGTRLTVL.